These 6 T cell receptor beta chains originate from one sample sequenced in a study of neurological immune-mediated disorders. TCRdb processed the 5' RACE reads anew with MiXCR; each CDR3 protein has one entry. Among around 14,000 distinct CDR3 sequences listed, 7% were seen once. The sequencing sample was made of CD8+ T cells from blood. All receptors derive from a woman in her 40s in good health.

This clonotype was detected many times. The V call is TRBV12-3 or TRBV12-4, the J call TRBJ2-4; either TRBD1 or TRBD2 may fit D (5 bases each). CDR3 size: 15 residues. V lost 3 bases to trimming and J lost 5 bases, with 14 bases between them. The CDR3 DNA follows: TGTGCCAGCAGTTTTTCAGACAGAGGGGAAAACATTCAGTACTTC. This sequence encodes CASSFSDRGENIQYF.

In its sample, this clonotype was seen many times. This rearrangement joins TRBV28 to TRBJ1-2; TRBD1 aligns across 8 bases. This CDR3 is 15 amino acids long. The J segment lost 0 bases and the V segment lost 7 bases, leaving 7 bases of the junction unmatched. Per germline, CDR1 MDHEN and CDR2 SYDVKM. CDR3: CASTPDRGANYGYTF. The CDR3, as DNA: TGTGCCAGCACTCCCGACAGGGGAGCTAACTATGGCTACACCTTC.

In this sample, this clonotype turned up many times. This rearrangement joins TRBV25-1 to TRBJ2-5; D is tentatively TRBD1 or TRBD2 (5 bases each). Between the trimmed V and J ends, which lost 4 bases and 5 bases, there was a span of 11 bases. CDR3 length: 13 amino acids. Per the germline V gene, CDR1 is MGHDK and CDR2 is SYGVNS. The CDR3 DNA reads as TGTGCCAGCAGTGCATTAGGGGAGGAGACCCAGTACTTC. Translated: CASSALGEETQYF.

This clonotype has a count of ten or more. The chain is built from TRBV5-1 and TRBJ2-7, with 9 nucleotides matching TRBD2. After removal of 0 bases from V and 4 bases from J, the junction contained 5 bases not matched to a gene. This CDR3 has 15 amino acids. Per germline, CDR1 SGHRS and CDR2 YFSETQ. DNA of the CDR3: TGCGCCAGCAGCTTGGCCGGAGCGGGGGGTTACGAGCAGTACTTC. It encodes CASSLAGAGGYEQYF.

There are many counts of this clonotype. The genes are TRBV9 and TRBJ2-1; 10 nucleotides agree with TRBD1. The length of the CDR3 is 18 residues. Trimming cost V 3 bases and J 4 bases; bases outside gene matches: 13. CDR1 SGDLS and CDR2 YYNGEE come from the germline V gene. DNA for the CDR3: TGTGCCAGCAGCGATTCCTTTCTGACAGGGGGCAGGTACAATGAGCAGTTCTTC. Translation gives CASSDSFLTGGRYNEQFF.

By frequency in the sample, this clonotype is medium-sized (0.01 to 0.1%). The chain joins TRBV11-2 to TRBJ2-5; D call uncertain. The V and J ends lost 4 bases and 5 bases respectively, with 8 bases between them. The CDR3 loop spans 12 amino acids. Germline values: CDR1 SGHAT, CDR2 FQNNGV. CDR3 coding DNA: TGTGCCAGCAGCTCCGTTGGGGAGACCCAGTACTTC. Amino acid sequence: CASSSVGETQYF.